This section outlines one T cell receptor beta chain sequence together with its context. Its antigen is not identified. This sample was taken from a study of long-term antiretroviral therapy in people with HIV. Study observations and caveats: Collection spanned 2004 to 2017; ART regimens may be less effective than current ones.

The CDR3 runs to 14 residues. Between the trimmed V and J ends, which lost 5 bases and 3 bases, there was a span of 13 bases. Germline lookup yields CDR1 LNHDA and CDR2 SQIVND (reference sequence). This was the immunoSEQ v3.0 assay at survey level. Sequenced by immunoSEQ multiplex PCR; TCRdb stores in-frame clones only, minus some. The repertoire includes about 28,000 clones, about 90% of them detected once, and roughly 1% sits in the top ten. The sequences come from unsorted PBMCs, collected 2 years after starting antiretroviral therapy. The V and J genes are TRBV19 and TRBJ2-5; D call uncertain. The origin of this receptor is a man aged 50 to 60 with HIV. CDR3 sequence: CASSAFVGKETQYF. For the CDR3, the DNA is TGTGCCAGTAGTGCCTTTGTAGGAAAAGAGACCCAGTACTTC.